This T cell receptor (beta chain) comes out of a study of blood T cell repertoires in COVID-19. Study details: Samples taken during acute and convalescent COVID-19 were collected in the United States, Italy and Spain.

Trimming removed 4 bases from V and 1 base from J; junction bases left unmatched: 3. Germline CDR1 and CDR2: KGHDR and SFDVKD. This CDR3 contains 14 residues. Methods used by the authors: Counts of nucleated cells, estimated from reference gene primer amplification, were obtained. Generated by immunoSEQ multiplex PCR, the TCRdb table keeps only in-frame clones and is missing some. The DNA gave D and trimming, while V, J and clone size come from that table. The data hold roughly 130,000 clones, with more than 75% observed a single time. The TCR originated in a man aged 55 to 69 with COVID-19, enrolled during active disease. The gene calls are TRBV24-1 and TRBJ2-7, with 7 nucleotides matching TRBD1. The sequenced material came from peripheral blood. CDR3 amino acids: CATSDRGQSYEQYF. The CDR3 nucleotides are TGTGCCACCAGTGACCGGGGACAGTCCTACGAGCAGTACTTC.